The 10 T cell receptor beta chains given below trace back to one sample, sequenced in a study of T cell changes during pregnancy in multiple sclerosis. Assay used: immunoSEQ multiplex PCR; TCRdb lists only in-frame clones, some missing. Of some 43,000 clones listed, 90% to 95% are singletons. The specimen was CD8+ T cells from peripheral blood mononuclear cells, collected in the third trimester of pregnancy. Receptors originate from a female donor with multiple sclerosis, enrolled in a pregnancy study.

This sequence joins TRBV28 and TRBJ2-5, with TRBD1 matching over 7 bases. Germline values: CDR1 MDHEN, CDR2 SYDVKM. J was trimmed by 3 bases and V by 6 bases; bases with no gene match: 16. This CDR3 contains 17 residues. CDR3 loop: CASSPGHRGSWKETQYF. CDR3 bases: TGTGCCAGCAGCCCCGGCCACAGGGGATCTTGGAAAGAGACCCAGTACTTC.

The chain joins TRBV27 to TRBJ2-1; D not certain. The CDR3 covers 13 residues. The germline CDR1 and CDR2 sequences are MNHEY and SMNVEV (reference sequence). V lost 0 bases and J 12 bases, leaving 12 bases between the germline ends. CDR3 in DNA: TGTGCCAGCAGTTTATCGTGGGCCCCCTGGCAGTTCTTC. Its protein product is CASSLSWAPWQFF.

This chain joins TRBV28 and TRBJ2-7; 7 positions agree with TRBD1. The CDR3 length is 13 residues. Trimming at V came to 8 bases and at J to 3 bases, leaving 7 bases not matched to a gene. The germline V gene encodes CDR1 MDHEN and CDR2 SYDVKM. DNA of the CDR3: TGTGCCAGCGGCGAGACAGGGAACTACGAGCAGTACTTC. The encoded protein is CASGETGNYEQYF.

The chain employs TRBV19 and TRBJ2-5; the D gene is possibly TRBD2 (5 bases). The CDR3 sequence is 16 residues long. Trimming left V 3 bases short and J 4 bases short, with 18 bases between. Germline CDR1 and CDR2: LNHDA and SQIVND (reference sequence). The CDR3 sequence: CASSINPTGWRETQYF. CDR3 in DNA: TGTGCCAGTAGTATCAACCCGACGGGATGGCGAGAGACCCAGTACTTC.

This sequence joins TRBV4-1 and TRBJ2-3, with 7 bases aligning to TRBD2. This CDR3 is built from 18 residues. Per the germline V gene, CDR1 is MGHRA and CDR2 is YSYEKL. With 1 base clipped from V and 3 bases from J, the junction kept 13 bases outside the gene matches. The CDR3 sequence is CASSQGDPRRELTDTQYF. CDR3 nucleotide sequence: TGCGCCAGCAGCCAAGGAGACCCACGGCGGGAGTTAACAGATACGCAGTATTTT.

In this sample, this clone turned up a few times. This rearrangement joins TRBV29-1 to TRBJ1-2, with a possible D match to TRBD1 (6 bases). The CDR3 loop spans 13 amino acids. Germline V gene data show CDR1 as SQVTM and CDR2 as ANQGSEA. Trimming took 5 bases from V and 4 from J, leaving 14 bases between them. This CDR3 is CSVQDRSTYGYTF. In DNA form, the CDR3 reads TGCAGCGTTCAGGACAGATCCACCTATGGCTACACCTTC.

This clone is a singleton in its sample. V and J are TRBV5-8 and TRBJ2-3, with 7 positions matching TRBD1. Per the germline V gene, CDR1 is SGHTS and CDR2 is YDEGEE. The CDR3 runs to 17 residues. The trim removed 4 bases at V and 6 bases at J, leaving 17 bases unmatched. The CDR3 DNA reads as TGTGCCAGCAGCCTGGCGGCCACAGGGGTTGCGTCCGATACGCAGTATTTT. This encodes CASSLAATGVASDTQYF.

This chain uses TRBV27 with TRBJ2-1; TRBD2 agrees at 10 bases. The CDR3 consists of 13 residues. Unmatched junction bases numbered 6, after V lost 7 bases and J lost 9 bases. CDR1 is MNHEY, CDR2 SMNVEV, per germline (reference sequence). CDR3 sequence: CASTPGLASEQFF. The CDR3 coding sequence is TGTGCCAGCACGCCGGGACTAGCGTCTGAGCAGTTCTTC.

The V gene is TRBV2, the J gene TRBJ2-1; 8 bases agree with TRBD2. The ends lost 8 bases at V and 1 base at J; junction bases unmatched: 4. Per the germline V gene, CDR1 is SNHLY and CDR2 is FYNNEI. This CDR3 is built from 14 residues. The CDR3 region has the DNA TGTGCCAGCCGGACTAGCCTATCCTACAATGAGCAGTTCTTC. Protein sequence: CASRTSLSYNEQFF.

V usage is TRBV18 and J usage is TRBJ1-5; no reliable D call. The V gene's germline CDR1 is KGHSH and CDR2 LQKENI. This CDR3 has 15 amino acids. V lost 2 bases, J lost 7 bases, and 15 bases lay in between. The CDR3 sequence: CASSPDPGNVQPQHF. The DNA of the CDR3 is TGTGCCAGCTCACCAGACCCGGGAAACGTCCAGCCCCAGCATTTT.